The rows below give T cell receptor beta chains drawn from one sample of a study of cytomegalovirus exposure and HLA in healthy donors. Sequencing was performed with immunoSEQ multiplex PCR; in TCRdb, only in-frame clones are kept and a portion is missing. Of some 180,000 clones listed, over 70% are singletons. Sequencing used PBMCs. The receptors shown here come from a male donor in good health and CMV-seronegative. CDR3s include the opening cysteine and the closing phenylalanine or tryptophan. Each record gives: CDR3 protein, D gene, clone size, V gene. D genes are given only for firm matches. The size of a clone is reported for some rows only, either as once, few or many, or as a class for expanded clones.

cdr3_aa: CASSPGQPQHF
d_call: -
clone_size: once
v_call: TRBV28

cdr3_aa: CSSSLGGEMANYGYTF
d_call: -
clone_size: -
v_call: TRBV7-9

cdr3_aa: CASMDRVGYGYTF
d_call: TRBD1
clone_size: -
v_call: TRBV28

cdr3_aa: CASSQDHTYEQYF
d_call: -
clone_size: -
v_call: TRBV14

cdr3_aa: CASSVQGADTIYF
d_call: TRBD1
clone_size: -
v_call: TRBV2

cdr3_aa: CASSLAAGAMNTEAFF
d_call: -
clone_size: -
v_call: TRBV5-1

cdr3_aa: CASSERPVGAQPQHF
d_call: -
clone_size: once
v_call: TRBV6-1

cdr3_aa: CASSSRSNQPQHF
d_call: -
clone_size: -
v_call: TRBV16

cdr3_aa: CASSSDRGYEQYF
d_call: TRBD1
clone_size: -
v_call: TRBV6-5

cdr3_aa: CAWSVKGLLGYTF
d_call: -
clone_size: -
v_call: TRBV30

cdr3_aa: CASSPPPRYGNEQFF
d_call: -
clone_size: once
v_call: TRBV7-9

cdr3_aa: CASSSTDLSSGNTIYF
d_call: -
clone_size: -
v_call: TRBV11-2

cdr3_aa: CASKGAGWGLSGNTIYF
d_call: TRBD1
clone_size: -
v_call: TRBV28

cdr3_aa: CASSVELAGRSYNEQFF
d_call: TRBD2
clone_size: -
v_call: TRBV9

cdr3_aa: CASSQGSGGLQPQHF
d_call: TRBD1
clone_size: -
v_call: TRBV4-1

cdr3_aa: CAWSPYIKNTEAFF
d_call: -
clone_size: -
v_call: TRBV30

cdr3_aa: CASSLTSGRVGELFF
d_call: TRBD2
clone_size: -
v_call: TRBV7-2

cdr3_aa: CATSRDASGTTYEQYF
d_call: TRBD2
clone_size: -
v_call: TRBV15

cdr3_aa: CASSLTGTRLETQYF
d_call: TRBD2
clone_size: few
v_call: TRBV7-3

cdr3_aa: CASSLGLGVGQNYGYTF
d_call: -
clone_size: -
v_call: TRBV5-5

cdr3_aa: CASSFGPGGYGYTF
d_call: -
clone_size: -
v_call: TRBV28

cdr3_aa: CASSIYGNYGYTF
d_call: -
clone_size: -
v_call: TRBV19

cdr3_aa: CASSLDAGLKTQYF
d_call: -
clone_size: -
v_call: TRBV7-2

cdr3_aa: CASSVGPEGYNEQFF
d_call: -
clone_size: -
v_call: TRBV10-1

cdr3_aa: CASSSPTEYTEAFF
d_call: -
clone_size: -
v_call: TRBV5-1

cdr3_aa: CATNRQGKGTDTQYF
d_call: TRBD1
clone_size: -
v_call: TRBV19

cdr3_aa: CATNGGSGTPYEQYF
d_call: TRBD2
clone_size: -
v_call: TRBV6-6

cdr3_aa: CASSRQGNTGELFF
d_call: TRBD1
clone_size: -
v_call: TRBV4-1

cdr3_aa: CASSYSLGGSHEQYF
d_call: TRBD2
clone_size: -
v_call: TRBV6-6

cdr3_aa: CASSNSGGKNIQYF
d_call: TRBD2
clone_size: -
v_call: TRBV6-6

cdr3_aa: CASSLATASEQFF
d_call: -
clone_size: -
v_call: TRBV7-2

cdr3_aa: CAWSSGAASNQPQHF
d_call: -
clone_size: -
v_call: TRBV30

cdr3_aa: CASSLQGWRSYNSPLHF
d_call: TRBD1
clone_size: -
v_call: TRBV27

cdr3_aa: CASILDQGTGNTIYF
d_call: -
clone_size: once
v_call: TRBV6-1

cdr3_aa: CASSSPPGQGTNVLTF
d_call: TRBD1
clone_size: -
v_call: TRBV27

cdr3_aa: CAWSVTGDGYGYTF
d_call: TRBD1
clone_size: -
v_call: TRBV30

cdr3_aa: CASFPRNSRSNSNQPQHF
d_call: -
clone_size: -
v_call: TRBV9

cdr3_aa: CASSQEREGHEQYF
d_call: TRBD2
clone_size: once
v_call: TRBV4-3